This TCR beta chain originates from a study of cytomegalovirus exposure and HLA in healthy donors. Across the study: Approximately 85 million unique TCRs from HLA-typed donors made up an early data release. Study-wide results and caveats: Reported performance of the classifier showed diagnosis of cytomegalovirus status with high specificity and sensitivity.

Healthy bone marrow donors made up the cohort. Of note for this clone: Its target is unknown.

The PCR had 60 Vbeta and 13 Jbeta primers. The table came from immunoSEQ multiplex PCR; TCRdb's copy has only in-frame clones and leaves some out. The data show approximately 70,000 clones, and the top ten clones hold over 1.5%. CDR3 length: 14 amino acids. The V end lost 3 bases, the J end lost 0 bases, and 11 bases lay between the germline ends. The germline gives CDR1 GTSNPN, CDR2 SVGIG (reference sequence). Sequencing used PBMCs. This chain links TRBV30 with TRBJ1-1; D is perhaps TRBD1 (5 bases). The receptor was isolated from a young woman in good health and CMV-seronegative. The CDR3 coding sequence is TGTGCCTGGAGACAGGTTTCTCTGAACACTGAAGCTTTCTTT. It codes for CAWRQVSLNTEAFF.